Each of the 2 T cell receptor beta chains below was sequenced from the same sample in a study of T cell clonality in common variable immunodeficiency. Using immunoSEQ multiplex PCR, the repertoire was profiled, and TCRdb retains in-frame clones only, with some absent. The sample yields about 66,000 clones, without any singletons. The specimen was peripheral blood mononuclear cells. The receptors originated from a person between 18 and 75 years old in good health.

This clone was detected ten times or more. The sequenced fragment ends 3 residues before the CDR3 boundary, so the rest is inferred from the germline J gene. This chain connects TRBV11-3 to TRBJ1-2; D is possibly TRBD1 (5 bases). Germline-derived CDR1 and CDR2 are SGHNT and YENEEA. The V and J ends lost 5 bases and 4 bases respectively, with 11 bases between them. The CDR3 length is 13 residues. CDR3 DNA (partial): TGTGCCAGCAGCCAATACGACAGCTATGGC. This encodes CASSQYDSYG. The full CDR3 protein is CASSQYDSYGYTF. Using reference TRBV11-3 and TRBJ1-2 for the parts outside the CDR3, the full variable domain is EAGVVQSPRYKIIEKKQPVAFWCNPISGHNTLYWYLQNLGQGPELLIRYENEEAVDDSQLPKDRFSAERLKGVDSTLKIQPAELGDSAVYLCASSQYDSYGYTFGSGTRLTVV.

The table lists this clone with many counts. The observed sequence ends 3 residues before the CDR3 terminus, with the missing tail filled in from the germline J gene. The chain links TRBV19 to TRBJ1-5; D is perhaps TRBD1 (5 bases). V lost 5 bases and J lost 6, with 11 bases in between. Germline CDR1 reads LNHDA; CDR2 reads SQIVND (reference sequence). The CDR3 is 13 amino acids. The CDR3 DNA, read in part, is TGTGCCAGTAGTCGGGGGTACACTCAGCCC. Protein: CASSRGYTQP. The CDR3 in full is CASSRGYTQPQHF.